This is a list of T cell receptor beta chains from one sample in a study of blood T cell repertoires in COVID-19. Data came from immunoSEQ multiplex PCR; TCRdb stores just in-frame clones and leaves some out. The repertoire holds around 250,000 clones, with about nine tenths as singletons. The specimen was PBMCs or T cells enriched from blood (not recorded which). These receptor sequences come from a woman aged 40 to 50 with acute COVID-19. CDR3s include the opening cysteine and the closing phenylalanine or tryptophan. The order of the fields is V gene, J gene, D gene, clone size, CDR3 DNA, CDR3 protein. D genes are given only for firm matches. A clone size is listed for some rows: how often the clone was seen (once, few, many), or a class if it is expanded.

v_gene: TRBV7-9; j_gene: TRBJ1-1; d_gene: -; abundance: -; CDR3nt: TGTGCCAGCAGCCCCCTAGGCATCAACACTGAAGCTTTCTTT; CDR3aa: CASSPLGINTEAFF
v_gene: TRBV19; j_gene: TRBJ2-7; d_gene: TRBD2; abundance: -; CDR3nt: TGTGCCAGTAGCCGCGGGACTAGCGGGAGTGGTGAGCAGTACTTC; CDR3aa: CASSRGTSGSGEQYF
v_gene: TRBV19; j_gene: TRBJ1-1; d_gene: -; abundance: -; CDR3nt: TGTGCCAGTAGTATAGGACGGACGCAGGGGAACACTGAAGCTTTCTTT; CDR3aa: CASSIGRTQGNTEAFF
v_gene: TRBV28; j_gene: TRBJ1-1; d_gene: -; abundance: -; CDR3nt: TGTGCCAGCAGTTACCGGGGGAGGTGGGATGAAGCTTTCTTT; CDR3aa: CASSYRGRWDEAFF
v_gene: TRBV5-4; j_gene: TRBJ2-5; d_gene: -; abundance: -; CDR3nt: TGTGCCAGCAGCTGGACAAGTGTTGAAGAGACCCAGTACTTC; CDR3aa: CASSWTSVEETQYF
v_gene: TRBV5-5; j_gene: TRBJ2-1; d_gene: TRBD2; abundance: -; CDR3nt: TGTGCCAGCAGCCTGGGGACTAGCGGGAGGTTCTACAATGAGCAGTTCTTC; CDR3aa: CASSLGTSGRFYNEQFF
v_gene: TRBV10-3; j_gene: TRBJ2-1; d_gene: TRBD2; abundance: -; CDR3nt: TGTGCCATCAGTGAGGGCGGGAGAGGCGCCTACAATGAGCAGTTCTTC; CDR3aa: CAISEGGRGAYNEQFF
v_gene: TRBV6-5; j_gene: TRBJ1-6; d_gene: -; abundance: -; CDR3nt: TGTGCCAGCAGTACTGGACTCCCCCTCTCCTCACCCCTCCACTTT; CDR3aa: CASSTGLPLSSPLHF
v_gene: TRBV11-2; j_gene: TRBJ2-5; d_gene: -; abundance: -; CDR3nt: TGTGCCAGCAGCTTAGATATGACAGGAGGACAAGAGACCCAGTACTTC; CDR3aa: CASSLDMTGGQETQYF
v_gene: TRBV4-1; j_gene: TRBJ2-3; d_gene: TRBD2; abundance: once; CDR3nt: TGCGCCAGCAGCCAACGATGGGACCTAGCGGGAGGCACAGATACGCAGTATTTT; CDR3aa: CASSQRWDLAGGTDTQYF
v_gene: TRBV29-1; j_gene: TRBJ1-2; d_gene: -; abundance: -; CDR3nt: TGCAGCGTTGAAGATCGAGTTACGCGACAGCCCGTTAACTATGGCTACACCTTC; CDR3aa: CSVEDRVTRQPVNYGYTF
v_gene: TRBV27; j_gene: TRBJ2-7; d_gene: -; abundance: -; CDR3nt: TGTGCCAGCAGTTTAAGTTGGCAGAACGAGCAGTACTTC; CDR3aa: CASSLSWQNEQYF
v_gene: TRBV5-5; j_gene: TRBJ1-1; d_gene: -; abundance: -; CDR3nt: TGTGCCAGTCTTCCTCCGGGTTTTCAGCGGACTGAAGCTTTCTTT; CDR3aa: CASLPPGFQRTEAFF
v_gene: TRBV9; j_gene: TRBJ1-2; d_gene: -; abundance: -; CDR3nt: TGTGCCAGCAGCTCCGACATGCGTAACACCTATGGCTACACCTTC; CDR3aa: CASSSDMRNTYGYTF
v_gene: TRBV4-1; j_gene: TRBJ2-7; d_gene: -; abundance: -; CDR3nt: TGCGCCAGCAGCCAAGATAATCAGGGCCCCTTCTCCTACGAGCAGTACTTC; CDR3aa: CASSQDNQGPFSYEQYF
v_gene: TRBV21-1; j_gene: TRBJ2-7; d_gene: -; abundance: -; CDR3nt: TGTGCCAGCAGCAAAGAACACGCGCGGAGGAGCTCCTACGAGCAGTACTTC; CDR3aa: CASSKEHARRSSYEQYF
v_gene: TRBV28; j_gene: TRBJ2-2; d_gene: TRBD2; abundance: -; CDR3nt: TGTGCCAGCAGTTTATTTGCGGGAGGGGACACCGGGGAGCTGTTTTTT; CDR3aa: CASSLFAGGDTGELFF
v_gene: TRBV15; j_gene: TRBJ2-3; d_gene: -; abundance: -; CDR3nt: TGTGCCACCAGCACCCTCTACAGGGGGGGTAGCACAGATACGCAGTATTTT; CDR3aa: CATSTLYRGGSTDTQYF